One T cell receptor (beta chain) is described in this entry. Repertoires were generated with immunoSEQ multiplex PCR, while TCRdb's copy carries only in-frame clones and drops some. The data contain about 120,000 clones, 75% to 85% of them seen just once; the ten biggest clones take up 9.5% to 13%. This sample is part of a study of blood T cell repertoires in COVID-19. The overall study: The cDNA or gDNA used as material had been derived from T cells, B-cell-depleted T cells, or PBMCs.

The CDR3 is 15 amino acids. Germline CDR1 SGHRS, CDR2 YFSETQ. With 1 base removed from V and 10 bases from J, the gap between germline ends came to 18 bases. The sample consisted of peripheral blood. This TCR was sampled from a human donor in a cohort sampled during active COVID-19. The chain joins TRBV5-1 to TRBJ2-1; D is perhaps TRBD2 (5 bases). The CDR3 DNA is TGCGCCAGCAGCTTGTCTCTAACTGCTTCGGGGGAGCAGTTCTTC. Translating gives CASSLSLTASGEQFF.